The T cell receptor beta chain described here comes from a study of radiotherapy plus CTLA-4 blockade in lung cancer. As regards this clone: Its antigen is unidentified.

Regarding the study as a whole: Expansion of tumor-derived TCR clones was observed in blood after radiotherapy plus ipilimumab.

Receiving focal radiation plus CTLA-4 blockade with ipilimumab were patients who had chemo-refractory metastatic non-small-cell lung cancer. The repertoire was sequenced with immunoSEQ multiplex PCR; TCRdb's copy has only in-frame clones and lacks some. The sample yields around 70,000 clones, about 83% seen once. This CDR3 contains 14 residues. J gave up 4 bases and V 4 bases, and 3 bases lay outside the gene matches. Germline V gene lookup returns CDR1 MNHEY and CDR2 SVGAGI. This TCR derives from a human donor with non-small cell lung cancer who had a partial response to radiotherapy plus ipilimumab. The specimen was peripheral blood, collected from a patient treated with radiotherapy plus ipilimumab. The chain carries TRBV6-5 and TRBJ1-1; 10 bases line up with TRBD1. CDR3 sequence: CASSWDRGSTEAFF. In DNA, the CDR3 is TGTGCCAGCAGTTGGGACAGGGGAAGCACTGAAGCTTTCTTT.